In its sample, the clone carrying this T cell receptor (beta chain) was seen a few times. Its antigen is currently unknown. The junction shows a germline mismatch at one end, possibly a read error. This specimen comes from a study of T cells in Graves' hyperthyroidism and ophthalmopathy. The study, taken as a whole, reports: Ophthalmopathy cases were set apart from stable hyperthyroidism by a 13 V-J model.

Thyroid ultrasound and orbital computed tomography, with clinical symptoms and serum thyroxine and TRAb, informed diagnoses. Cells are PBMCs isolated from roughly 10 ml of fresh blood. Amplified TCR beta CDR3 regions came from RNA transcripts. HTBI primers drove first-round RT-PCR of the TCR CDR3. Using its own MiXCR run on the multiplex PCR reads, TCRdb lists one record per CDR3 protein. This table holds some 530,000 distinct CDR3 sequences, around a fifth found once. The CDR3 length is 17 residues. Germline lookup yields CDR1 MGHDK and CDR2 SYGVNS. The rearrangement links TRBV25-1 to TRBJ1-4; 9 bases align to TRBD1. Sample: blood. The source of this sequence is a woman in her 70s with Graves' ophthalmopathy. In DNA form, the CDR3 reads TGTGCTAGCAGTGAACTGGGACAGGGTCCTTCAAGCGAAAAACTGTTTTTT. Amino acid sequence: CASSELGQGPSSEKLFF.